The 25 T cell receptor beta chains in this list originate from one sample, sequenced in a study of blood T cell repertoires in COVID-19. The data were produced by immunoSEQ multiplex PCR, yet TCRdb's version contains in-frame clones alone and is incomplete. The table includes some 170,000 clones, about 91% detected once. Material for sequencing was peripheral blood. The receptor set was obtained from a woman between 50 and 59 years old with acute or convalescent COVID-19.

The CDR3 is CASSFGLGFGELFF. CDR3 sequence (DNA): TGTGCCAGCAGCTTCGGTCTCGGTTTCGGGGAGCTGTTTTTT. The gene calls are TRBV7-9 and TRBJ2-2; the D is unclear. V was cut by 3 bases and J by 7 bases, with 12 bases left in between. The CDR3 consists of 14 residues. Germline CDR1 and CDR2: SEHNR and FQNEAQ (reference sequence).

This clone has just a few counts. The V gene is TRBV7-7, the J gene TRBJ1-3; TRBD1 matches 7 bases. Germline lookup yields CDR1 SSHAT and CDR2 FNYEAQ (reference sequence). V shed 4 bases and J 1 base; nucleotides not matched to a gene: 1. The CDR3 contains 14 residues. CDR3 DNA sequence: TGTGCCAGCAGCTCAGGGGGGTCTGGAAACACCATATATTTT. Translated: CASSSGGSGNTIYF.

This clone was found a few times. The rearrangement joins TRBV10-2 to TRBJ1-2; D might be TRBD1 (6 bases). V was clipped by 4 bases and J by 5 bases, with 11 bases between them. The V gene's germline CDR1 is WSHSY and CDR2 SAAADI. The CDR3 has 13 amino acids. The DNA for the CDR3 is TGCGCCAGCAGTGGCCAGGGGAAGTATGGCTACACCTTC. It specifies CASSGQGKYGYTF.

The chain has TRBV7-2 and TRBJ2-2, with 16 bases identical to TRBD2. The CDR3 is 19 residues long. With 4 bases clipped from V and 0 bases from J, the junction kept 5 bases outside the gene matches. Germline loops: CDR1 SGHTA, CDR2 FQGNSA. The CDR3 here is CASSSTGLAGGPNTGELFF. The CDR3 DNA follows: TGTGCCAGCAGCTCGACGGGACTAGCGGGAGGGCCGAACACCGGGGAGCTGTTTTTT.

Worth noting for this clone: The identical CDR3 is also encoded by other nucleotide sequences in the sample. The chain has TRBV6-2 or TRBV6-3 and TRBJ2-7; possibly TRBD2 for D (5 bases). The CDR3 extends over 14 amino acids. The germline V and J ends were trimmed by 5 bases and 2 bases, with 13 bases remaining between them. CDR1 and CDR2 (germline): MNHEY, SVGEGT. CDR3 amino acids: CASSKWTGTYEQYF. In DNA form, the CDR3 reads TGTGCCAGCAGTAAATGGACTGGAACCTACGAGCAGTACTTC.

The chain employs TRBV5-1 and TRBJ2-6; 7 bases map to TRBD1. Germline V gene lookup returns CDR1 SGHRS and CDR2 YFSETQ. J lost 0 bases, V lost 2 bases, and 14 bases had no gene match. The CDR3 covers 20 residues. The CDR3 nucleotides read TGCGCCAGCAGCTTCTCCAGGACAGGATTGGCCGTCTCTGGGGCCAACGTCCTGACTTTC. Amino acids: CASSFSRTGLAVSGANVLTF.

The DNA of the CDR3 is TGCGCCAGCAGCTTGGGGGGTAGCGGTTCCTACGAGCAGTACTTC. This encodes CASSLGGSGSYEQYF. The chain is built from TRBV5-1 and TRBJ2-7; tentative D call: TRBD2 (6 bases). The V gene's germline CDR1 is SGHRS and CDR2 YFSETQ. V was trimmed by 0 bases and J by 1 base, leaving 11 bases between them. The CDR3 spans 15 residues.

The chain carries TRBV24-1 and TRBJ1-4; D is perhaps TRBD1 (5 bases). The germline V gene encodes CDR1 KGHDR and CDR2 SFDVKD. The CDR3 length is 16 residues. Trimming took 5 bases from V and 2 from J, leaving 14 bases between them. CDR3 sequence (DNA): TGTGCCACCAGTGCGGGGGGGTTCGCGACTAATGAAAAACTGTTTTTT. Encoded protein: CATSAGGFATNEKLFF.

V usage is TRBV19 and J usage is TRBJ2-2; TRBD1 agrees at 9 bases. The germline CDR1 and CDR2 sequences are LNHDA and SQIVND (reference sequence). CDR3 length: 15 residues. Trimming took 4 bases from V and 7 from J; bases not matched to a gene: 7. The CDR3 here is CASSNDRGSVGELFF. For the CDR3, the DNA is TGTGCCAGTAGTAACGACAGGGGGAGCGTCGGGGAGCTGTTTTTT.

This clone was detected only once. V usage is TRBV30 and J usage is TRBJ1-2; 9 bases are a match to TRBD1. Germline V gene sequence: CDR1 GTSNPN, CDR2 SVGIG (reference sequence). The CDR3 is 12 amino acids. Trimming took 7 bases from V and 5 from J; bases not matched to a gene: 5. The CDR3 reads CASRDRDYGYTF. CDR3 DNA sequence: TGTGCCTCGAGGGACAGGGATTATGGCTACACCTTC.

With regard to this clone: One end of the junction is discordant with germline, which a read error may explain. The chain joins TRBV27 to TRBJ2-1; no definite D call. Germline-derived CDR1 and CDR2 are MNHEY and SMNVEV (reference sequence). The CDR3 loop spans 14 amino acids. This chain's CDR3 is CASRLSEAYNEQFF. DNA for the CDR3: TGTGCCAGCAGGTTATCAGAGGCCTACAATGAGCAGTTCTTC.

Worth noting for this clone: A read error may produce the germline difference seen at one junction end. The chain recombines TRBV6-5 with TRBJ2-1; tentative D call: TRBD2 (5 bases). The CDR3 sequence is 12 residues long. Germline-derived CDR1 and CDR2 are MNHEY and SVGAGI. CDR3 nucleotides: TGTGCCAGCAGCGAGGGCTACAATGAGCTGTTCTTC. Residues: CASSEGYNELFF.

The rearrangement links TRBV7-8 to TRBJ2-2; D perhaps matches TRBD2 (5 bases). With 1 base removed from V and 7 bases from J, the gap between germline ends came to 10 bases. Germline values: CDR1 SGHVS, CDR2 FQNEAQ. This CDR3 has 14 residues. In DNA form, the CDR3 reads TGTGCCAGCAGCTTAGGAGGGTCGTTCGGGGAGCTGTTTTTT. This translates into CASSLGGSFGELFF.

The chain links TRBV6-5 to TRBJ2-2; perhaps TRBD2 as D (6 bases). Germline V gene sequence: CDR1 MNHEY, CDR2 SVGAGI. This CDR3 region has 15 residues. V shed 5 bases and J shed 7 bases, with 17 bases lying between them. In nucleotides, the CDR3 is TGTGCCAGCAGTCGAGCCCCCTCCGGGAGCGGGGAGCTGTTTTTT. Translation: CASSRAPSGSGELFF.

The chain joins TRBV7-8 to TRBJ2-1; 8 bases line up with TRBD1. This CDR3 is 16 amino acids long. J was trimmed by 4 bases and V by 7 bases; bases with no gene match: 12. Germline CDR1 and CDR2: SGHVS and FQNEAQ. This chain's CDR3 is CASTKTGGRLYNEQFF. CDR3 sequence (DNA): TGTGCCAGCACCAAAACAGGGGGGCGTCTGTACAATGAGCAGTTCTTC.

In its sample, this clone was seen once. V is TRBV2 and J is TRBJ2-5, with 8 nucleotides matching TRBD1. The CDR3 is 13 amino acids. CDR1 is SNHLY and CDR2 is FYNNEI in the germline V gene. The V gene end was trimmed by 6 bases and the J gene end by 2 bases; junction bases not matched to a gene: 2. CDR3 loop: CASSRDRQETQYF. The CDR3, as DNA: TGTGCCAGCAGCCGGGACAGGCAAGAGACCCAGTACTTC.

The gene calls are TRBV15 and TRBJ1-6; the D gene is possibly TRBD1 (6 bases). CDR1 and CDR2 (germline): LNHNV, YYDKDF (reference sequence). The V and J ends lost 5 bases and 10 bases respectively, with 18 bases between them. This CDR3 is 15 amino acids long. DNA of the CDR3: TGTGCCACCAGCCCGATCAGGGGATCACGGTCACCCCTCCACTTT. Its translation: CATSPIRGSRSPLHF.

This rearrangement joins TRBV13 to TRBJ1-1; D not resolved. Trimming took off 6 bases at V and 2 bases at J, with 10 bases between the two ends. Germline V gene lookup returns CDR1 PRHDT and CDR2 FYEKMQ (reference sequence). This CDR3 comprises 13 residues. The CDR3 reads CASRTGLNTEAFF. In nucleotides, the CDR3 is TGTGCCAGCAGGACGGGTCTTAACACTGAAGCTTTCTTT. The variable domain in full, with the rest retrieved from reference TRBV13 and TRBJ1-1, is AAGVIQSPRHLIKEKRETATLKCYPIPRHDTVYWYQQGPGQDPQFLISFYEKMQSDKGSIPDRFSAQQFSDYHSELNMSSLELGDSALYFCASRTGLNTEAFFGQGTRLTVV.

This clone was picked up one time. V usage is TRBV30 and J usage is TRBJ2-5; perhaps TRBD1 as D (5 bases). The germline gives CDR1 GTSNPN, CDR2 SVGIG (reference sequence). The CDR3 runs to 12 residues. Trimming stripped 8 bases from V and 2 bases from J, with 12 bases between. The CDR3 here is CAMAGPQETQYF. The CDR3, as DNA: TGTGCCATGGCAGGGCCTCAAGAGACCCAGTACTTC.

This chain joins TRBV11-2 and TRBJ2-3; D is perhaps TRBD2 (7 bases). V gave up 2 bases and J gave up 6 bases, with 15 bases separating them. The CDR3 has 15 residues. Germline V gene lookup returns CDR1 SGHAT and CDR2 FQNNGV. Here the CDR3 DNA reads TGTGCCAGCAGCTTACGGGGGGCGGAGTGGGATACGCAGTATTTT. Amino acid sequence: CASSLRGAEWDTQYF. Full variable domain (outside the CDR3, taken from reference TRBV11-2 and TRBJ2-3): EAGVAQSPRYKIIEKRQSVAFWCNPISGHATLYWYQQILGQGPKLLIQFQNNGVVDDSQLPKDRFSAERLKGVDSTLKIQPAKLEDSAVYLCASSLRGAEWDTQYFGPGTRLTVL.

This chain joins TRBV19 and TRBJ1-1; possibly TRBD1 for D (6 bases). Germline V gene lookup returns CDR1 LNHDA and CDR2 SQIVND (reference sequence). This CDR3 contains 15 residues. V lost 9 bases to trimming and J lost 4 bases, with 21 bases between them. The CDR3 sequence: CASLPRGRWVTEAFF. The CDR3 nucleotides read TGTGCCAGCCTTCCCAGGGGACGATGGGTCACTGAAGCTTTCTTT.

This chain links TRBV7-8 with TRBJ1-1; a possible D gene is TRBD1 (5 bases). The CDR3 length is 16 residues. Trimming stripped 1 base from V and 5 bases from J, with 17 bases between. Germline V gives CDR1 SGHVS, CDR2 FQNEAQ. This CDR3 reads CASSLGGQGGSTEAFF. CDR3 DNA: TGTGCCAGCAGCTTAGGAGGGCAGGGAGGGAGTACTGAAGCTTTCTTT.

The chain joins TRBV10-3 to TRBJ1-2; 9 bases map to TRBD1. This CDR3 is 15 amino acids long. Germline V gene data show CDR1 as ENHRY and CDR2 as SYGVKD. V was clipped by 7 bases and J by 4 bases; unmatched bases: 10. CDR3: CAITNEQGAGYGYTF. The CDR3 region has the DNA TGTGCCATCACCAACGAACAGGGGGCGGGCTATGGCTACACCTTC.

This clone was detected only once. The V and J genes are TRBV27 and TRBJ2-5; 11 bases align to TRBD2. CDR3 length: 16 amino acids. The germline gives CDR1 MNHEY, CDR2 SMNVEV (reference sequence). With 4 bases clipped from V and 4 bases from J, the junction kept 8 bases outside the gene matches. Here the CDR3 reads CASSSRVAGGPETQYF. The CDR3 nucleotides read TGTGCCAGCAGTTCCCGGGTAGCGGGGGGGCCAGAGACCCAGTACTTC.

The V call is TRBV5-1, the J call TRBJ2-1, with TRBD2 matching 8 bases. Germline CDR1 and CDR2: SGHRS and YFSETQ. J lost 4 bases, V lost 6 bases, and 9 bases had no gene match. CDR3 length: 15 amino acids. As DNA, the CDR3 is TGCGCCAGCACTGAGTACGGGGGGGATTACAATGAGCAGTTCTTC. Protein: CASTEYGGDYNEQFF.